The rows below give T cell receptor beta chains drawn from one sample of a study of T cell changes during pregnancy in multiple sclerosis. The method was immunoSEQ multiplex PCR; TCRdb's version includes in-frame clones alone and lacks a portion of them. The data hold 30,000 to 40,000 clones, with 70% to 90% observed a single time. The sequences come from CD8+ T cells from peripheral blood mononuclear cells, collected in the second trimester of pregnancy. These receptors came from a female donor with multiple sclerosis, enrolled in a pregnancy study. CDR3s include the opening cysteine and the closing phenylalanine or tryptophan. The D gene is left open where the match is weak. Expanded clones get a size class; other rows say once, few or many, or leave the size out.

j_gene: TRBJ1-2
v_gene: TRBV6-1
d_gene: .
abundance: .
CDR3aa: CASSDPTDNYGYTF
CDR3nt: TGTGCCAGCAGTGATCCGACAGATAACTATGGCTACACCTTC

j_gene: TRBJ2-3
v_gene: TRBV4-2
d_gene: TRBD2
abundance: few
CDR3aa: CASSQLAGAPDTQYF
CDR3nt: TGTGCCAGCAGCCAACTAGCGGGAGCCCCAGATACGCAGTATTTT

j_gene: TRBJ2-1
v_gene: TRBV5-4
d_gene: TRBD2
abundance: .
CDR3aa: CASSRAGYSLNEQFF
CDR3nt: TGTGCCAGCAGCCGAGCGGGATACTCCCTCAATGAGCAGTTCTTC

j_gene: TRBJ1-1
v_gene: TRBV4-3
d_gene: TRBD1
abundance: .
CDR3aa: CASSPRTGGEAEAFF
CDR3nt: TGCGCCAGCAGCCCCCGGACAGGGGGCGAGGCTGAAGCTTTCTTT

j_gene: TRBJ2-1
v_gene: TRBV5-4
d_gene: TRBD2
abundance: once
CDR3aa: CASSLWTSGSGDEQFF
CDR3nt: TGTGCCAGCAGCCTCTGGACTAGCGGGAGTGGTGATGAGCAGTTCTTC

j_gene: TRBJ2-7
v_gene: TRBV2
d_gene: .
abundance: .
CDR3aa: CAIQAISYEQYF
CDR3nt: TGTGCCATACAGGCAATCTCCTACGAGCAGTACTTC

j_gene: TRBJ2-3
v_gene: TRBV7-9
d_gene: TRBD1
abundance: .
CDR3aa: CASSLETGVLTQYF
CDR3nt: TGTGCCAGCAGCTTGGAGACAGGGGTCCTTACGCAGTATTTT

j_gene: TRBJ2-1
v_gene: TRBV28
d_gene: .
abundance: .
CDR3aa: CASSLGAGRSYNEQFF
CDR3nt: TGTGCCAGCAGTTTAGGGGCGGGACGCTCCTACAATGAGCAGTTCTTC

j_gene: TRBJ2-5
v_gene: TRBV15
d_gene: TRBD1
abundance: .
CDR3aa: CATSREENGDRGETQYF
CDR3nt: TGTGCCACCAGCAGAGAGGAGAATGGGGACAGGGGAGAGACCCAGTACTTC

j_gene: TRBJ2-6
v_gene: TRBV6-4
d_gene: .
abundance: .
CDR3aa: CASSHGEAGANVLTF
CDR3nt: TGTGCCAGCAGCCACGGGGAGGCAGGGGCCAACGTCCTGACTTTC

j_gene: TRBJ2-1
v_gene: TRBV7-8
d_gene: .
abundance: .
CDR3aa: CASSLVVGVEQFF
CDR3nt: TGTGCCAGCAGCTTAGTGGTGGGAGTCGAGCAGTTCTTC

j_gene: TRBJ1-1
v_gene: TRBV6-1
d_gene: TRBD1
abundance: .
CDR3aa: CATERQGYTEAFF
CDR3nt: TGTGCCACCGAAAGACAGGGGTACACTGAAGCTTTCTTT

j_gene: TRBJ2-7
v_gene: TRBV4-3
d_gene: TRBD2
abundance: .
CDR3aa: CASSQDSSGESYEQYF
CDR3nt: TGCGCCAGCAGCCAAGACTCTAGCGGAGAGAGCTACGAGCAGTACTTC

j_gene: TRBJ1-5
v_gene: TRBV6-6
d_gene: .
abundance: few
CDR3aa: CASRSLGGSNQPQHF
CDR3nt: TGTGCCAGCAGGTCCCTTGGAGGTAGCAATCAGCCCCAGCATTTT

j_gene: TRBJ2-7
v_gene: TRBV7-9
d_gene: TRBD1
abundance: .
CDR3aa: CASSPGQEGNEQYF
CDR3nt: TGTGCCAGCAGTCCGGGACAGGAGGGAAACGAGCAGTACTTC

j_gene: TRBJ2-2
v_gene: TRBV19
d_gene: TRBD2
abundance: once
CDR3aa: CASSTITSGRAAGELFF
CDR3nt: TGTGCCAGTAGTACAATTACTAGCGGGAGGGCCGCCGGGGAGCTGTTTTTT

j_gene: TRBJ2-3
v_gene: TRBV4-3
d_gene: TRBD1
abundance: .
CDR3aa: CASSQDRTGGTDTQYF
CDR3nt: TGCGCCAGCAGCCAAGATCGGACAGGGGGCACAGATACGCAGTATTTT

j_gene: TRBJ2-7
v_gene: TRBV27
d_gene: .
abundance: .
CDR3aa: CASSFSSSYEQYF
CDR3nt: TGTGCCAGCAGTTTTTCTAGCAGCTACGAGCAGTACTTC

j_gene: TRBJ2-5
v_gene: TRBV4-1
d_gene: TRBD1
abundance: .
CDR3aa: CASSQYYAGGQETQYF
CDR3nt: TGCGCCAGCAGCCAGTACTATGCAGGGGGCCAAGAGACCCAGTACTTC

j_gene: TRBJ1-2
v_gene: TRBV28
d_gene: TRBD1
abundance: .
CDR3aa: CASSLLGQAALNYGYTF
CDR3nt: TGTGCCAGCAGTTTATTAGGACAGGCAGCCCTTAACTATGGCTACACCTTC

j_gene: TRBJ2-2
v_gene: TRBV6-5
d_gene: TRBD2
abundance: .
CDR3aa: CASSFSGRAVGELFF
CDR3nt: TGTGCCAGCAGTTTTAGCGGGAGGGCCGTCGGGGAGCTGTTTTTT

j_gene: TRBJ2-7
v_gene: TRBV7-2
d_gene: .
abundance: .
CDR3aa: CASSPRRGGYYEQYF
CDR3nt: TGTGCCAGCAGCCCGCGTAGGGGAGGATACTACGAGCAGTACTTC

j_gene: TRBJ2-7
v_gene: TRBV7-2
d_gene: TRBD1
abundance: .
CDR3aa: CASSFDRGNYEQYF
CDR3nt: TGTGCCAGCAGCTTCGACAGGGGGAACTACGAGCAGTACTTC

j_gene: TRBJ2-7
v_gene: TRBV27
d_gene: TRBD2
abundance: .
CDR3aa: CASSLLAGTYEQYF
CDR3nt: TGTGCCAGCAGTTTACTAGCGGGAACCTACGAGCAGTACTTC

j_gene: TRBJ2-2
v_gene: TRBV7-3
d_gene: TRBD2
abundance: once
CDR3aa: CASSPGTSGRANTGELFF
CDR3nt: TGTGCCAGCAGCCCTGGGACTAGCGGGAGGGCGAACACCGGGGAGCTGTTTTTT

j_gene: TRBJ2-5
v_gene: TRBV28
d_gene: TRBD2
abundance: .
CDR3aa: CASSFPQREEQETQYF
CDR3nt: TGTGCCAGCAGTTTTCCCCAGCGGGAGGAACAAGAGACCCAGTACTTC

j_gene: TRBJ1-2
v_gene: TRBV29-1
d_gene: .
abundance: .
CDR3aa: CSVEVDSINYGYTF
CDR3nt: TGCAGCGTTGAAGTGGACAGTATTAACTATGGCTACACCTTC

j_gene: TRBJ2-2
v_gene: TRBV4-3
d_gene: .
abundance: .
CDR3aa: CASSQAGTTGELFF
CDR3nt: TGCGCCAGCAGCCAAGCAGGCACCACCGGGGAGCTGTTTTTT

j_gene: TRBJ1-1
v_gene: TRBV6-1
d_gene: .
abundance: .
CDR3aa: CASSGRDMNTEAFF
CDR3nt: TGTGCCAGCAGTGGGCGAGACATGAACACTGAAGCTTTCTTT

j_gene: TRBJ2-3
v_gene: TRBV11-2
d_gene: .
abundance: .
CDR3aa: CASSWSGGFTDTQYF
CDR3nt: TGTGCCAGCAGCTGGAGTGGGGGGTTCACAGATACGCAGTATTTT

j_gene: TRBJ1-5
v_gene: TRBV29-1
d_gene: TRBD1
abundance: .
CDR3aa: CSAQTGGNQPQHF
CDR3nt: TGCAGCGCTCAGACAGGGGGCAATCAGCCCCAGCATTTT

j_gene: TRBJ2-6
v_gene: TRBV4-2
d_gene: .
abundance: once
CDR3aa: CASSQDSSSGANVLTF
CDR3nt: TGTGCCAGCAGCCAAGACAGTTCCTCTGGGGCCAACGTCCTGACTTTC

j_gene: TRBJ2-7
v_gene: TRBV2
d_gene: TRBD2
abundance: .
CDR3aa: CASSELLAGAGYEQYF
CDR3nt: TGTGCCAGCAGTGAATTATTAGCGGGAGCAGGCTACGAGCAGTACTTC

j_gene: TRBJ2-6
v_gene: TRBV5-1
d_gene: .
abundance: .
CDR3aa: CASSLGGLPLSSGANVLTF
CDR3nt: TGCGCCAGCAGCTTGGGGGGGCTTCCACTAAGCTCTGGGGCCAACGTCCTGACTTTC

j_gene: TRBJ2-5
v_gene: TRBV5-6
d_gene: .
abundance: .
CDR3aa: CASSLELRDQETQYF
CDR3nt: TGTGCCAGCAGCTTGGAATTGCGGGACCAAGAGACCCAGTACTTC

j_gene: TRBJ2-7
v_gene: TRBV4-3
d_gene: .
abundance: .
CDR3aa: CASSERAQDRFDGAEQYF
CDR3nt: TGCGCCAGCAGCGAAAGAGCCCAGGACAGATTCGACGGAGCCGAGCAGTACTTC

j_gene: TRBJ2-7
v_gene: TRBV19
d_gene: .
abundance: once
CDR3aa: CASSSRGGFYEQYF
CDR3nt: TGTGCCAGTAGCAGCAGGGGTGGGTTCTACGAGCAGTACTTC

j_gene: TRBJ1-1
v_gene: TRBV28
d_gene: .
abundance: .
CDR3aa: CASSLRGDGGTEAFF
CDR3nt: TGTGCCAGCAGTTTACGGGGGGATGGGGGCACTGAAGCTTTCTTT

j_gene: TRBJ2-3
v_gene: TRBV7-3
d_gene: TRBD2
abundance: .
CDR3aa: CASSLGLAGAGGTQYF
CDR3nt: TGTGCCAGCAGCTTGGGACTAGCGGGGGCCGGCGGTACGCAGTATTTT

j_gene: TRBJ2-3
v_gene: TRBV13
d_gene: .
abundance: .
CDR3aa: CASREVTGRDGSHTQYF
CDR3nt: TGTGCCAGCAGAGAAGTAACAGGGCGTGATGGGTCCCATACGCAGTATTTT

j_gene: TRBJ2-2
v_gene: TRBV6-1
d_gene: TRBD2
abundance: .
CDR3aa: CASSEEAGGPGELFF
CDR3nt: TGTGCCAGCAGTGAAGAGGCGGGAGGGCCCGGGGAGCTGTTTTTT

j_gene: TRBJ2-1
v_gene: TRBV6-5
d_gene: TRBD2
abundance: .
CDR3aa: CASRPTSGRNNEQFF
CDR3nt: TGTGCCAGCAGACCGACTAGCGGGAGGAACAATGAGCAGTTCTTC

j_gene: TRBJ1-2
v_gene: TRBV19
d_gene: .
abundance: .
CDR3aa: CASSAPVSGYTF
CDR3nt: TGTGCCAGTAGTGCTCCGGTGTCCGGCTACACCTTC

j_gene: TRBJ2-7
v_gene: TRBV6-1
d_gene: .
abundance: .
CDR3aa: CASSSPGKLYEQYF
CDR3nt: TGTGCCAGCAGTTCCCCAGGGAAACTCTACGAGCAGTACTTC

j_gene: TRBJ2-7
v_gene: TRBV7-2
d_gene: TRBD1
abundance: .
CDR3aa: CASSLDRGTYEQYF
CDR3nt: TGTGCCAGCAGCTTAGACAGGGGGACCTACGAGCAGTACTTC

j_gene: TRBJ2-7
v_gene: TRBV28
d_gene: TRBD1
abundance: once
CDR3aa: CATEQGQDSYEQYF
CDR3nt: TGTGCCACCGAACAGGGACAGGACTCCTACGAGCAGTACTTC

j_gene: TRBJ1-5
v_gene: TRBV27
d_gene: .
abundance: .
CDR3aa: CASSLIGYRVNQPQHF
CDR3nt: TGTGCCAGCAGTTTGATCGGTTACCGGGTCAATCAGCCCCAGCATTTT

j_gene: TRBJ1-1
v_gene: TRBV11-3
d_gene: .
abundance: .
CDR3aa: CASSLSKFSEAFF
CDR3nt: TGTGCCAGCAGCTTATCTAAATTCTCTGAAGCTTTCTTT

j_gene: TRBJ2-7
v_gene: TRBV18
d_gene: .
abundance: once
CDR3aa: CASQTTGVEQYF
CDR3nt: TGTGCCAGTCAGACGACCGGGGTCGAGCAGTACTTC

j_gene: TRBJ2-5
v_gene: TRBV6-5
d_gene: TRBD2
abundance: .
CDR3aa: CASRSVGGSGETQYF
CDR3nt: TGTGCCAGCAGGTCGGTGGGAGGGTCCGGAGAGACCCAGTACTTC

j_gene: TRBJ2-7
v_gene: TRBV7-9
d_gene: TRBD1
abundance: .
CDR3aa: CASTGTGGYEQYF
CDR3nt: TGTGCCAGCACCGGGACAGGGGGCTACGAGCAGTACTTC

j_gene: TRBJ1-1
v_gene: TRBV9
d_gene: TRBD1
abundance: once
CDR3aa: CASSTRQGMNTEAFF
CDR3nt: TGTGCCAGCAGCACTCGACAGGGCATGAACACTGAAGCTTTCTTT

j_gene: TRBJ1-1
v_gene: TRBV7-6
d_gene: .
abundance: .
CDR3aa: CASSLGRYTEAFF
CDR3nt: TGTGCCAGCAGCTTAGGGAGGTACACTGAAGCTTTCTTT

j_gene: TRBJ2-7
v_gene: TRBV5-6
d_gene: TRBD2
abundance: .
CDR3aa: CASSTGAGVGFYEQYF
CDR3nt: TGTGCCAGCAGCACCGGGGCGGGGGTAGGTTTCTACGAGCAGTACTTC